What follows are 26 T cell receptor beta chains derived from one specimen sequenced in a study of T cell repertoires in cytomegalovirus infection. TCRdb re-analysed the reads in MiXCR, keeping a single row per CDR3 protein. The data show approximately 390,000 distinct CDR3 sequences, roughly 34% seen once. No antigen has been identified for these receptors. Specimen: cultured PBMCs, collected from culture after CMV antigen stimulation. The origin of the receptors is a human donor in good health (CMV status not recorded). Some clones in this sample may be carry-over from other donors' samples.

The rearrangement joins TRBV28 to TRBJ1-2; D not resolved. CDR3 length: 11 amino acids. Trimming removed 5 bases at V and 6 bases at J, with 7 bases between. CDR1 is MDHEN and CDR2 is SYDVKM in the germline V gene. CDR3 amino acids: CASSRRDGYTF. The CDR3 nucleotides read TGTGCCAGCAGTCGAAGGGATGGCTACACCTTC.

The chain uses TRBV6-6 and TRBJ2-7; 8 bases are shared with TRBD2. This CDR3 contains 17 residues. Looked up from germline, CDR1 is MNHNY and CDR2 is SVGAGI (reference sequence). The J segment lost 6 bases and the V segment lost 0 bases, leaving 13 bases of the junction unmatched. CDR3 region: CASSYSPGQREKGEQYF. CDR3 nucleotide sequence: TGTGCCAGCAGTTACTCGCCGGGGCAGCGGGAGAAGGGCGAGCAGTACTTC.

This sequence joins TRBV4-1 and TRBJ2-5; unclear D gene. The CDR3 has 13 amino acids. The germline CDR1 and CDR2 sequences are MGHRA and YSYEKL. Trimming left V 0 bases short and J 5 bases short, with 7 bases between. This CDR3 reads CASSQDGGETQYF. CDR3 bases: TGCGCCAGCAGCCAAGACGGTGGGGAGACCCAGTACTTC.

The chain uses TRBV5-8 and TRBJ2-2; D is ambiguous. CDR3 length: 16 amino acids. V was cut by 1 base and J by 4 bases, with 14 bases left in between. Germline lookup yields CDR1 SGHTS and CDR2 YDEGEE. The CDR3 sequence: CASSLRRVKGTGELFF. DNA for the CDR3: TGTGCCAGCAGCTTGCGAAGGGTAAAGGGCACCGGGGAGCTGTTTTTT.

This clonotype was counted ten times or more. The chain has TRBV7-2 and TRBJ1-6; D is ambiguous. The CDR3 loop spans 15 amino acids. The germline V and J ends were trimmed by 2 bases and 4 bases, with 9 bases remaining between them. Germline assignment: CDR1 SGHTA and CDR2 FQGNSA. CDR3 sequence (DNA): TGTGCCAGCAGCTTATTGCAGGAGTATAATTCACCCCTCCACTTT. Encoded protein: CASSLLQEYNSPLHF.

This chain's CDR3 is CSASARDTYSYEQYF. In DNA, the CDR3 is TGCAGTGCTAGCGCCAGGGACACCTACTCCTACGAGCAGTACTTC. The chain recombines TRBV20-1 with TRBJ2-7, with D possibly being TRBD1 (6 bases). In germline, CDR1 is DFQATT, CDR2 SNEGSKA (reference sequence). CDR3 length equals 15 residues. Trimming removed 3 bases at V and 0 bases at J, with 15 bases between.

This chain uses TRBV28 with TRBJ1-4; 8 nucleotides match TRBD1. J gave up 5 bases and V 5 bases, and 10 bases lay outside the gene matches. Germline CDR1 reads MDHEN; CDR2 reads SYDVKM. This CDR3 has 16 amino acids. CDR3 loop: CASSILQQGGNEKLFF. As DNA, the CDR3 is TGTGCCAGCAGTATCTTGCAACAGGGGGGGAATGAAAAACTGTTTTTT.

The sample holds many counts of this clonotype. The chain combines TRBV7-2 with TRBJ2-7; tentatively, D is TRBD2 (5 bases). The CDR3 sequence is 15 residues long. The germline CDR1 and CDR2 sequences are SGHTA and FQGNSA. Trimming pared 1 base from V and 0 bases from J, leaving 10 bases between. The DNA of the CDR3 is TGTGCCAGCAGCTTAGGGCGGGTATCCTCCTACGAGCAGTACTTC. Translated, it gives CASSLGRVSSYEQYF.

This clonotype was found a few times. This chain links TRBV11-2 with TRBJ2-7, with D unclear. V lost 1 base and J lost 3, with 7 bases in between. The CDR3 runs 13 residues. Germline CDR1 SGHAT, CDR2 FQNNGV. CDR3 residues: CASSLGAFYEQYV. The CDR3, as DNA: TGTGCCAGCAGCTTAGGCGCATTCTACGAGCAGTACGTC.

A few counts support this clonotype. The chain couples TRBV19 to TRBJ1-2; perhaps TRBD1 as D (6 bases). This CDR3 comprises 13 residues. Between the trimmed V and J ends, which lost 9 bases and 5 bases, there was a span of 16 bases. Germline loops: CDR1 LNHDA, CDR2 SQIVND (reference sequence). The CDR3 DNA follows: TGTGCCAGGGGACAAGCGAAGCCTTATGGCTACACCTTC. As protein: CARGQAKPYGYTF.

The J gene is TRBJ1-2, the V gene TRBV7-9; D is ambiguous. CDR1 is SEHNR, CDR2 FQNEAQ, per germline (reference sequence). V gave up 4 bases and J gave up 8 bases, with 14 bases separating them. The CDR3 is 13 amino acids. Here the CDR3 reads CASSSITLGGYTF. The CDR3 coding sequence is TGTGCCAGCAGCTCAATCACCCTGGGGGGCTACACCTTC.

A few counts support this clonotype. V and J are TRBV20-1 and TRBJ2-3; D ambiguous. This CDR3 spans 9 amino acids. V lost 6 bases and J 6 bases, leaving 4 bases between the germline ends. CDR1 is DFQATT, CDR2 SNEGSKA, per germline (reference sequence). This CDR3 is CSAGDTQYF. The CDR3 region has the DNA TGCAGTGCCGGGGATACGCAGTATTTT.

This chain uses TRBV29-1 with TRBJ2-2; D is ambiguous. There are 12 residues in the CDR3. CDR1 is SQVTM and CDR2 is ANQGSEA in the germline V gene. The V and J ends lost 4 bases and 2 bases respectively, with 5 bases between them. The CDR3 sequence is CSVVANTGELFF. For the CDR3, the DNA is TGCAGCGTTGTTGCAAACACCGGGGAGCTGTTTTTT.

There are a few counts of this clonotype. The chain couples TRBV6-6 to TRBJ2-3; unclear D gene. V was trimmed by 2 bases and J by 2 bases, leaving 8 bases between them. CDR3 length equals 14 residues. CDR1 and CDR2 from the germline V gene are MNHNY and SVGAGI (reference sequence). The DNA of the CDR3 is TGTGCCAGCAGTTACGTGTCAGACACAGATACGCAGTATTTT. Translated: CASSYVSDTDTQYF.

This clonotype appeared a few times. V usage is TRBV24-1 and J usage is TRBJ2-1; 8 bases fit TRBD2. J was trimmed by 2 bases and V by 1 base; bases with no gene match: 3. CDR1 is KGHDR and CDR2 is SFDVKD in the germline V gene. The CDR3 has 16 amino acids. CDR3 in amino acids: CATSDLAGVPYNEQFF. CDR3 bases: TGTGCCACCAGTGATTTAGCGGGAGTACCCTACAATGAGCAGTTCTTC.

The V and J genes are TRBV10-1 and TRBJ1-3; D gene uncertain. The germline V gene encodes CDR1 WNHNN and CDR2 SYGVQD (reference sequence). V gave up 10 bases and J gave up 8 bases, with 9 bases separating them. This CDR3 contains 10 residues. CDR3 DNA sequence: TGCGCCACCCTGACCTACACCATATATTTT. Protein sequence: CATLTYTIYF.

The chain has TRBV5-4 and TRBJ1-3; 7 bases agree with TRBD1. The germline gives CDR1 SGHNT, CDR2 YYREEE (reference sequence). CDR3 length equals 16 residues. The V gene end was trimmed by 4 bases and the J gene end by 0 bases; junction bases not matched to a gene: 7. This CDR3 is CASSVDRRYSGNTIYF. CDR3 sequence (DNA): TGTGCCAGCAGCGTGGACAGGCGCTACTCTGGAAACACCATATATTTT.

This clonotype was picked up many times. The V gene is TRBV28, the J gene TRBJ2-7, with D unclear. Germline V gene sequence: CDR1 MDHEN, CDR2 SYDVKM. The length of the CDR3 is 12 residues. Deletions cut 7 bases from V and 0 bases from J, with 7 bases between. This CDR3 reads CASTGFSYEQYF. The CDR3 DNA sequence: TGTGCCAGCACCGGGTTCTCCTACGAGCAGTACTTC.

This clonotype was detected a few times. The chain is built from TRBV28 and TRBJ2-7; tentative D call: TRBD2 (5 bases). Deletions cut 10 bases from V and 0 bases from J, with 16 bases between. CDR3 length: 14 amino acids. Germline CDR1 is MDHEN and CDR2 is SYDVKM. CDR3 loop: CATKPSGSSYEQYF. The CDR3, as DNA: TGTGCCACCAAACCGAGTGGGAGCTCCTACGAGCAGTACTTC.

This chain uses TRBV7-2 with TRBJ2-5; no firm D call. The germline V gene encodes CDR1 SGHTA and CDR2 FQGNSA. V was pared by 1 base and J by 2 bases, with 8 bases between. The CDR3 spans 14 residues. The CDR3 reads CASSLVVGQETQYF. In DNA, the CDR3 is TGTGCCAGCAGCTTAGTAGTGGGACAAGAGACCCAGTACTTC.

The table lists this clonotype with a few counts. CDR3 amino acids: CASSQDWLQGGYEQYV. The CDR3 DNA reads TGCGCCAGCAGCCAAGATTGGTTGCAGGGAGGCTACGAGCAGTACGTC. The chain is built from TRBV4-1 and TRBJ2-7; possible D gene TRBD2, 6 bases. Trimming removed 0 bases from V and 3 bases from J, with 15 bases in between. Germline loops: CDR1 MGHRA, CDR2 YSYEKL. This CDR3 region has 16 residues.

This clonotype has just a few counts. The chain links TRBV7-2 to TRBJ1-4; 7 positions agree with TRBD1. CDR3 length: 13 amino acids. Per the germline V gene, CDR1 is SGHTA and CDR2 is FQGNSA. Trimming at V came to 2 bases and at J to 10 bases, leaving 4 bases not matched to a gene. The CDR3 DNA sequence: TGTGCCAGCAGCTTAACAGGGGAGGGAAAACTGTTTTTT. Its protein product is CASSLTGEGKLFF. The full variable domain, its missing parts supplied by reference TRBV7-2 and TRBJ1-4, is GAGVSQSPSNKVTEKGKDVELRCDPISGHTALYWYRQSLGQGLEFLIYFQGNSAPDKSGLPSDRFSAERTGGSVSTLTIQRTQQEDSAVYLCASSLTGEGKLFFGSGTQLSVL.

This chain connects TRBV7-2 to TRBJ2-3; 8 bases are a match to TRBD2. CDR1 and CDR2 (germline): SGHTA, FQGNSA. The CDR3 runs 19 residues. Trimming removed 1 base from V and 2 bases from J; junction bases left unmatched: 14. The CDR3 coding sequence is TGTGCCAGCAGCTTAGTAGTTTGGGGGATTAGCGGGGACACAGATACGCAGTATTTT. It codes for CASSLVVWGISGDTDTQYF.

The chain is built from TRBV30 and TRBJ1-5; no firm D call. The CDR3 spans 13 residues. V was shortened by 0 bases and J by 1 base, with 4 bases between the two germline ends. Germline-derived CDR1 and CDR2 are GTSNPN and SVGIG (reference sequence). CDR3 amino acids: CAWSVQSNQPQHF. CDR3 nucleotide sequence: TGTGCCTGGAGTGTACAAAGCAATCAGCCCCAGCATTTT.

The table lists this clonotype with a few counts. The rearrangement joins TRBV9 to TRBJ2-2, with a possible D match to TRBD2 (6 bases). The CDR3 consists of 15 residues. V lost 0 bases, J lost 5 bases, and 11 bases lay in between. The germline V gene encodes CDR1 SGDLS and CDR2 YYNGEE. This CDR3 is CASSVEGRGTGELFF. The DNA of the CDR3 is TGTGCCAGCAGCGTAGAAGGACGGGGGACCGGGGAGCTGTTTTTT.

J is TRBJ2-3 and V is TRBV7-6; TRBD2 agrees at 7 bases. V lost 5 bases and J lost 11; bases outside the gene matches: 19. The CDR3 covers 16 residues. Germline values: CDR1 SGHVS, CDR2 FNYEAQ. The CDR3 is CASSPSSGAIVRGQYF. For the CDR3, the DNA is TGTGCCAGCAGCCCGTCTAGCGGAGCAATAGTTCGGGGGCAGTATTTT.